The entry below gives a single T cell receptor beta chain sequence along with its context. Its antigen remains unidentified. Base qualities are missing; no much larger clone stands one base away. These data come from a study of cytomegalovirus exposure and HLA in healthy donors listed by TCRdb under 2017. For the wider study: According to an earlier analysis of around 600 of the donors, 200 million or so T cells yielded over 100 million unique TCR beta sequences and 250 to 350 Gb of sequence data. An earlier analysis of several hundred of the donors applied high-throughput TCR beta sequencing to assess whether each TCR beta V gene segment acted as functional or pseudogenic. Roughly 320 gigabases of sequencing data and approximately 91 million unique TCR sequences made up an early release that covered around 640 HLA-typed donors. About five DR-DQ haplotypes were treated as single units for association and clustering because of strong linkage in the cohort. Typing coverage differed by locus: A, B, C, DRB1 and DQB1 were typed in roughly 620-640 donors, DQA1 in about 500, DPA1 in over 600, and DPB1 in 472. To study patterns of TCR occurrence, a later analysis re-analyzed previously published TCR beta repertoires from 650 to 750 donors and added high-resolution HLA genotyping. Rather than using new phenotypic data, the later analysis identified candidate immune exposures from TCR beta sequences and from how often those sequences occurred across donors. On average, around 240,000 unique TCR beta nucleotide sequences were sequenced per donor among roughly 430 genotyped donors of the cohort, with roughly 18% of those sequences being non-productive. All discovery cohort repertoires had been generated using a single sequencing platform. Among the roughly 400 genotyped donors, more than 70% belonged to the genetic ancestry cluster associated with self-reported Caucasian donors. Alongside the repertoire data, information on donor age, sex, ethnicity and CMV serostatus was compiled. The aim of the study was to test whether cataloging public T cell receptors could identify signatures of past pathogen exposure. To predict cytomegalovirus infection status, the study combined high-throughput TCR immunosequencing, statistical association of individual TCRs with disease status, and machine learning. In a later genetic analysis, genome-wide SNP genotypes for about 55% of the roughly 670 donors were used, and that subset was treated as a discovery cohort. Along with the approximately 600-subject first cohort, a separate validation cohort of some 130 different subjects was used. Both class I and class II loci were covered by HLA typing, at four-digit resolution. The study profiled the T cell repertoires of 550 to 700 subjects by immunosequencing and related them to cytomegalovirus serostatus. General study outcomes and caveats: Compared with equally common non-associated chains, HLA-associated TCR beta chains in a later analysis were more clonally expanded and had lower generation probabilities. A cluster of highly shared sequence variants was judged likely to represent a technical artifact of the sequencing pipeline. Because the 87-base-pair reads could not distinguish some IMGT-functional V segments, including TRBV6-2 and TRBV6-3, those segments were excluded. A total of roughly 160 TCR beta chains were listed by the study as associated with cytomegalovirus. According to a later analysis, parvovirus B19, influenza, CMV and Epstein-Barr virus appeared linked to several top co-occurrence clusters. Linkage disequilibrium might explain the correlated functional status among segregating V segments, but an unknown experimental factor could not be ruled out. In vitro tests confirmed that three of the cytomegalovirus-associated TCR beta chains recognize cytomegalovirus antigens. The presence/absence analyses assumed that sequencing depth was roughly uniform across donors, and that assumption may not be true. In an earlier analysis of some 640 of the donors, most TCR beta V segments were observed in productive rearrangements about 90% or about 30% of the time, broadly matching IMGT annotations. V-gene and J-gene trimming of TCR beta chains was associated with a missense DCLRE1C variant in a later genetic analysis, and the association was replicated in an independent cohort. Assigning TCR associations to individual alleles was difficult when HLA alleles, especially DR and DQ, strongly co-occurred. Most TCR sequences were seen in very few donors, while some public TCRs were found in many individuals. In a later analysis, more than 15,000 TCR beta sequences were associated with specific HLA alleles at a false discovery rate of 0.05. According to a later genetic analysis, donors in an Asian-associated ancestry cluster had fewer N-insertions in productive TCRs than the roughly 700-donor mean. For the cohort, immune exposure information was limited to CMV serostatus. The earlier analysis of nearly 600 of the donors excluded about 16 rarely observed V segments, including chromosome 9 orphons, because counts were too low. In a later analysis, the rate of TCR association differed among HLA loci, with DRB1 alleles having the most associated TCRs and HLA-C alleles having the fewest. A further reported finding was that TCR beta sequences accurately predicted the HLA-A and HLA-B alleles for most subjects in the first cohort. According to the authors, the approach could potentially be generalized to other disease states and immunological phenotypes. According to a later analysis, most CMV-associated TCR beta chains appeared to be HLA-restricted, and the HLA associations seemed to be driven largely by CMV exposure. In both the original and validation cohorts, the classifier was reported to diagnose cytomegalovirus status with high specificity and sensitivity. The cohort was sequenced for TCR beta chains only, and without alpha or paired-chain data the features that could be detected were limited. Because HLA typing was unavailable for some donors at each locus, only the typed subset was used in association tests.

The cohort consisted of some 670 healthy bone marrow donors. At the time of sampling, every cohort member was nominally healthy, though immune exposures that went unrecorded were likely present. The donor tested CMV seropositive and was one of the 289 seropositive cohort members. Each donor provided a peripheral blood sample, and peripheral blood mononuclear cells were used for TCR beta sequencing. The Qiagen DNeasy Blood Extraction Kit was used to extract genomic DNA from the blood cell samples. The library relied on the immunoSEQ multiplex PCR assay. For the multiplex PCR, a mixture combining 60 forward primers for TCR Vbeta segments and 13 reverse primers for TCR Jbeta segments was used. Amplification of the CDR3 region of rearranged TCR beta genes was performed with a multiplex PCR assay on genomic DNA. On the Illumina HiSeq System, the amplified TCR beta libraries were sequenced as 87-base-pair reads. As for the original processing: Across the roughly 670 repertoires, a later analysis counted 60 million to 90 million unique TCR beta chains, about 10 million of which were shared by at least two donors. Raw reads were error-corrected and collapsed into unique sequences with a nearest-neighbor algorithm that merged closely related sequences to remove PCR and sequencing errors. To assign V, D and J gene segments, CDR3 sequences were aligned to IMGT reference sequences. For a sequence to be retained, a match of at least six nucleotides to both a V gene segment and a J gene segment was required. Rearrangements were called productive when the CDR3 lacked stop codons and stayed in frame with V and J; all others were non-productive. Following IMGT convention, CDR3 was defined as the stretch from the second conserved V-encoded cysteine to the conserved J-encoded phenylalanine. In an earlier analysis of roughly 610 of the donors, sequences lacking an unambiguous match to a single V gene segment were excluded. In an earlier analysis of about 590 of the donors, a V segment was called functional when productive rearrangements were above 56.7%, and segregating when the standard deviation between donors exceeded 5%. A statistical classification framework was built for diagnosing cytomegalovirus status from the catalog of TCR beta chain sequences. In a later analysis, V and J genes were assigned by comparing TCR nucleotide sequences against IMGT/GENE-DB human TR gene sequences. Using the TCRdist pipeline, a later analysis assigned CDR3 sequences along with most-parsimonious VDJ recombination scenarios. A later analysis defined each TCR beta chain by its CDR3 amino acid sequence plus V-gene family, and excluded reads lacking a unique V-gene family. A later analysis removed 500 to 600 highly shared, low-generation-probability nucleotide sequences to deal with suspected cross-contamination and a sequencing artifact. In a later analysis, a clonal expansion index for each public chain was calculated from normalized within-repertoire ranks of inferred template counts. In a later analysis, generation probabilities were computed using a VDJ recombination model fitted to out-of-frame rearrangements, and the results were checked against IGoR. Hypergeometric tests were used in a later analysis to score TCR-TCR, TCR-HLA and TCR-CMV co-occurrence, with a repertoire-size bias correction applied to the TCR pairs. False discovery rates were estimated in a later analysis by permuting HLA or CMV assignments 20 times. In a later analysis, co-occurring TCRs were grouped using DBSCAN, with TCRdist sequence similarity added in when clustering inside HLA-allele-positive subsets. Repertoires with fewer than 30,000 or more than 120,000 public chains were left out of co-occurrence clustering, as were several repertoires with anomalous nucleotide sharing. This immuneACCESS table, as held by TCRdb, lists in-frame sequences with V and J called but not all clones. Of the missing ones, under half trace to an unresolved V gene in checked studies; the others have no known cause. D and trimming come from the DNA, and the V and J calls and clone size come from that table. The sample data list about 120,000 clones, and 65% to 85% of these were observed just once. The ten largest clones take up roughly 4.1% of the sample.

In the germline V gene, CDR1 corresponds to SGDLS and CDR2 to YYNGEE. Including cysteine and phenylalanine, the CDR3 has 16 amino acids. The kept DNA is CDR3 alone, 48 bases in frame from the first base. The germline V end is reduced by 3 bases and the J end by 1 base; junction bases left unmatched: 6. The sample comprised PBMCs. This receptor was obtained from a man between 18 and 29 years old in good health and CMV-seropositive. Recombination linked TRBV9 to TRBJ2-2; 7 junctional bases match TRBD1. The nucleotides read TGTGCCAGCAGCGCAAGGGACAGAGGGAACACCGGGGAGCTGTTTTTT. It translates as CASSARDRGNTGELFF.